Each of the 23 T cell receptor beta chains below was sequenced from the same sample in a study of blood T cells in healthy people across ages. With a J-beta primer mix and a sample-barcoded 5' primer, a second PCR ran 7 to 11 cycles. TCRdb itself ran the 5' RACE reads through MiXCR, one entry per CDR3 protein. The profile shows 890,000 or so distinct CDR3 sequences, around two thirds of them singletons. Material for sequencing was blood. All receptors derive from a man aged 30-40 years in good health.

The CDR3 region is CATGGGIYEQYF. In DNA form, the CDR3 reads TGTGCCACCGGCGGTGGTATCTACGAGCAGTACTTC. The rearrangement joins TRBV15 to TRBJ2-7; D call uncertain. The CDR3 length is 12 residues. Trimming took off 8 bases at V and 3 bases at J, with 11 bases between the two ends. Germline CDR1 LNHNV, CDR2 YYDKDF (reference sequence).

The chain uses TRBV27 and TRBJ2-1, with 8 positions matching TRBD1. The junction had 4 bases not matched to a gene; V was cut back by 0 bases and J by 6 bases. In germline, CDR1 is MNHEY, CDR2 SMNVEV (reference sequence). The CDR3 runs to 15 residues. Here the CDR3 DNA reads TGTGCCAGCAGTTTATCGCCGGACAGGGTCAATGAGCAGTTCTTC. Encoded protein: CASSLSPDRVNEQFF.

The chain has TRBV4-3 and TRBJ2-7; weak D call: TRBD2 (5 bases). The V gene's germline CDR1 is LGHNA and CDR2 YSLEER. Deletions cut 0 bases from V and 6 bases from J, with 12 bases between. The CDR3 has 14 residues. Written as DNA, the CDR3 is TGCGCCAGCAGCCAAGATCAGTCGAGGGCCGAGCAGTACTTC. Translating gives CASSQDQSRAEQYF.

This clonotype was found once. This rearrangement joins TRBV7-9 to TRBJ2-7, with 7 bases that match TRBD1. Germline assignment: CDR1 SEHNR and CDR2 FQNEAQ (reference sequence). After removal of 5 bases from V and 9 bases from J, the junction contained 16 bases not matched to a gene. The CDR3 runs 15 residues. The DNA for the CDR3 is TGTGCCAGCAGCCAGCGGACAGGATTTTTGGCAGGGCAGTACTTC. Protein sequence: CASSQRTGFLAGQYF.

This clonotype turned up a few times. This chain links TRBV18 with TRBJ1-1; 8 bases map to TRBD1. CDR1 is KGHSH and CDR2 is LQKENI in the germline V gene. J lost 5 bases, V lost 3 bases, and 8 bases had no gene match. This CDR3 is 15 amino acids long. CDR3 amino acids: CASSPDRGGVTEAFF. CDR3 nucleotide sequence: TGTGCCAGCTCACCCGACAGGGGAGGTGTGACTGAAGCTTTCTTT. The variable domain in full, completed from reference TRBV18 and TRBJ1-1, reads NAGVMQNPRHLVRRRGQEARLRCSPMKGHSHVYWYRQLPEEGLKFMVYLQKENIIDESGMPKERFSAEFPKEGPSILRIQQVVRGDSAAYFCASSPDRGGVTEAFFGQGTRLTVV.

This clonotype showed up just a few times. This chain joins TRBV7-2 and TRBJ1-1; a possible D gene is TRBD1 (5 bases). This CDR3 has 13 residues. V lost 3 bases and J 1 base, leaving 6 bases between the germline ends. The germline CDR1 and CDR2 sequences are SGHTA and FQGNSA. The CDR3 DNA follows: TGTGCCAGCAGCTTGGACACGAACACTGAAGCTTTCTTT. Encoded protein: CASSLDTNTEAFF.

This clonotype was seen a few times. The chain combines TRBV4-2 with TRBJ2-7; perhaps TRBD1 as D (5 bases). The germline V and J ends were trimmed by 3 bases and 1 base, with 19 bases remaining between them. This CDR3 region has 17 residues. Looked up from germline, CDR1 is LGHNA and CDR2 is YNFKEQ. The CDR3 DNA follows: TGTGCCAGCAGCCACCCTGACGACCGGGCAGGGTCCTACGAGCAGTACTTC. Translating it yields CASSHPDDRAGSYEQYF.

The chain combines TRBV12-3 or TRBV12-4 with TRBJ2-5; D uncertain. CDR3 size: 12 residues. V gave up 8 bases and J gave up 1 base, with 8 bases separating them. Written as DNA, the CDR3 is TGTGCCAGCGGCAGATTCCAAGAGACCCAGTACTTC. Encoded protein: CASGRFQETQYF.

The CDR3 loop is CASWGGATANLDTQYF. The DNA for the CDR3 is TGTGCCAGCTGGGGTGGGGCCACAGCCAACCTAGATACGCAGTATTTT. This sequence joins TRBV2 and TRBJ2-3; possible D gene TRBD1, 5 bases. Germline CDR1 is SNHLY and CDR2 is FYNNEI. The CDR3 contains 16 residues. Trimming took 8 bases from V and 5 from J, leaving 23 bases between them.

The chain couples TRBV5-1 to TRBJ2-6; D may be TRBD2 (5 bases). Trimming left V 0 bases short and J 0 bases short, with 13 bases between. There are 18 residues in the CDR3. The germline gives CDR1 SGHRS, CDR2 YFSETQ. The CDR3: CASSLATADGSGANVLTF. Written as DNA, the CDR3 is TGCGCCAGCAGCTTGGCTACAGCGGATGGCTCTGGGGCCAACGTCCTGACTTTC. Full variable domain (missing parts from reference TRBV5-1 and TRBJ2-6): KAGVTQTPRYLIKTRGQQVTLSCSPISGHRSVSWYQQTPGQGLQFLFEYFSETQRNKGNFPGRFSGRQFSNSRSEMNVSTLELGDSALYLCASSLATADGSGANVLTFGAGSRLTVL.

This chain links TRBV28 with TRBJ2-7, with 9 bases aligning to TRBD2. CDR1 and CDR2 (germline): MDHEN, SYDVKM. The V gene end was trimmed by 7 bases and the J gene end by 7 bases; junction bases not matched to a gene: 11. The CDR3 runs 14 residues. This chain's CDR3 is CASTLLAGNGEQYF. The DNA for the CDR3 is TGTGCCAGCACCCTACTAGCGGGTAATGGGGAGCAGTACTTC.

The chain recombines TRBV2 with TRBJ2-7; maybe TRBD1 (6 bases). In germline, CDR1 is SNHLY, CDR2 FYNNEI. Trimming pared 6 bases from V and 3 bases from J, leaving 9 bases between. The CDR3 covers 12 residues. The CDR3, as DNA: TGTGCCAGCAGGGAGGACAGCTACGAGCAGTACTTC. Its translation is CASREDSYEQYF.

The sample holds a few counts of this clonotype. This chain uses TRBV6-2 or TRBV6-3 with TRBJ2-4; D might be TRBD2 (6 bases). V lost 4 bases, J lost 4 bases, and 14 bases lay in between. This CDR3 contains 15 residues. Germline values: CDR1 MNHEY, CDR2 SVGEGT. The CDR3 is CASSWGDRGKNIQYF. The CDR3 DNA is TGTGCCAGCAGTTGGGGCGACCGGGGGAAAAACATTCAGTACTTC.

The chain is built from TRBV9 and TRBJ2-7; 8 bases map to TRBD1. Losses at the gene ends were 4 bases for V and 0 bases for J; bases not matched to a gene: 6. This CDR3 comprises 15 residues. Germline V gene data show CDR1 as SGDLS and CDR2 as YYNGEE. CDR3 in DNA: TGTGCCAGCAGCCTTCGGACAGGGACCTCCTACGAGCAGTACTTC. Amino acids: CASSLRTGTSYEQYF.

A few counts support this clonotype. J is TRBJ2-5 and V is TRBV12-3 or TRBV12-4, with D perhaps TRBD1 (5 bases). The length of the CDR3 is 13 residues. Trimming took 4 bases from V and 1 from J, leaving 7 bases between them. In DNA, the CDR3 is TGTGCCAGCAGTTACAGGACCCAAGAGACCCAGTACTTC. It is translated as CASSYRTQETQYF.

The chain recombines TRBV12-3 or TRBV12-4 with TRBJ1-2; D remains unclear. CDR3 length equals 13 residues. The V end was cut by 5 bases, the J end by 2 bases, with 9 bases between. CDR3 amino acids: CASSRDGNYGYTF. The CDR3 nucleotides are TGTGCCAGCAGTCGCGACGGAAACTATGGCTACACCTTC.

As for this clonotype: The junction departs from the called germline gene at one end, perhaps through a read error. The chain combines TRBV20-1 with TRBJ2-5, with 13 nucleotides matching TRBD2. The germline gives CDR1 DFQATT, CDR2 SNEGSKA (reference sequence). CDR3 length equals 15 residues. This chain's CDR3 is CSAGLAGASREIQYF. The CDR3 DNA is TGCAGTGCTGGACTAGCGGGGGCCAGTAGAGAGATCCAGTACTTC.

The chain joins TRBV2 to TRBJ2-2, with TRBD1 as a possible D gene (6 bases). Germline V gene data show CDR1 as SNHLY and CDR2 as FYNNEI. The ends were cut back, 4 bases at V and 6 bases at J, with 12 bases in the middle. The CDR3 is 14 amino acids. The CDR3 DNA reads as TGTGCCAGCAGTGCTGACAGGTTGCCCGGGGAGCTGTTTTTT. It codes for CASSADRLPGELFF.

The chain is built from TRBV7-2 and TRBJ2-5; 9 bases are a match to TRBD2. Germline V gene data show CDR1 as SGHTA and CDR2 as FQGNSA. The ends lost 4 bases at V and 1 base at J; junction bases unmatched: 7. This CDR3 has 16 residues. The chain's CDR3 is CASSSGGAGGQETQYF. The CDR3 DNA follows: TGTGCCAGCAGCTCTGGCGGAGCGGGGGGCCAAGAGACCCAGTACTTC.

CDR3 coding DNA: TGTGCCAGCAGTGAAGGTGGCCCCCGGAGCACTGAAGCTTTCTTT. Amino acids: CASSEGGPRSTEAFF. The chain carries TRBV25-1 and TRBJ1-1; D remains ambiguous. Germline V CDR1 and CDR2: MGHDK, SYGVNS. The CDR3 is made up of 15 amino acids. The ends were cut back, 2 bases at V and 4 bases at J, with 14 bases in the middle.

Comments on this clonotype: A read error may be the cause here, since a much bigger clone is one base away. The chain links TRBV25-1 to TRBJ1-6; D possibly corresponds to TRBD1 (5 bases). Germline V gene data show CDR1 as MGHDK and CDR2 as SYGVNS. The length of the CDR3 is 16 residues. The CDR3 DNA reads TGTGCCGGCAGCACTGGGTGGGGCGACTATAATTCACCCCTCCACTTT. It encodes CAGSTGWGDYNSPLHF.

The chain carries TRBV7-2 and TRBJ2-5, with D possibly called TRBD1 or TRBD2 (6 bases each). V was clipped by 5 bases and J by 7 bases, with 23 bases between them. CDR1 and CDR2 from the germline V gene are SGHTA and FQGNSA. This CDR3 is built from 16 residues. This CDR3 reads CASSPRNPQGGGTQYF. For the CDR3, the DNA is TGTGCCAGCAGCCCAAGAAACCCCCAAGGGGGAGGGACCCAGTACTTC. Filled out from reference TRBV7-2 and TRBJ2-5, the complete variable domain reads GAGVSQSPSNKVTEKGKDVELRCDPISGHTALYWYRQSLGQGLEFLIYFQGNSAPDKSGLPSDRFSAERTGGSVSTLTIQRTQQEDSAVYLCASSPRNPQGGGTQYFGPGTRLLVL.

The chain links TRBV27 to TRBJ2-1; a possible D gene is TRBD1 (6 bases). This CDR3 has 15 amino acids. V lost 2 bases to trimming and J lost 2 bases, with 10 bases between them. Germline values: CDR1 MNHEY, CDR2 SMNVEV (reference sequence). CDR3 in DNA: TGTGCCAGCAGTTTAAGCAGGGGCACCTACAATGAGCAGTTCTTC. Protein sequence: CASSLSRGTYNEQFF.